This T cell receptor beta chain derives from a study of blood T cells in healthy people across ages. This CDR3 contains 13 residues. Germline V gene sequence: CDR1 SGHRS, CDR2 YFSETQ. Trimming removed 7 bases at V and 4 bases at J, with 11 bases between. The use of a sample-barcoded 5' primer and a J-beta primer mix characterized a second PCR of roughly 6 to 11 cycles. TCRdb re-analysed the 5' RACE reads in MiXCR, keeping a single row per CDR3 protein. Of some 940,000 distinct CDR3 sequences listed, about 29% are singletons. The sample was also linked to a second study, of T cells of mothers and their children. That report adds: Thymic selection molds TCR recombination products alike in related and unrelated pairs.

The rearrangement joins TRBV5-1 to TRBJ2-2, with D perhaps matching TRBD2 (5 bases). This clonotype originated in a woman aged 40 to 55 in good health. Sequenced sample: blood. Written as DNA, the CDR3 is TGCGCCAGCGTCTACGCGGGCACCGGGGAGCTGTTTTTT. It encodes CASVYAGTGELFF.